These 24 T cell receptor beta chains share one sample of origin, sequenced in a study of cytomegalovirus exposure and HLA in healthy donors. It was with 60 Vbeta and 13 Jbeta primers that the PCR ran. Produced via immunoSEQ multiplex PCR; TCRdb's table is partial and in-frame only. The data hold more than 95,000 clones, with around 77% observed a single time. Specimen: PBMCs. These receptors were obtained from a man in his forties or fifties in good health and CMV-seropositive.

CDR3 sequence reads: CASSGGDRVNEKLFF. CDR3 DNA: TGCGCCAGCAGCGGGGGGGACAGGGTGAATGAAAAACTGTTTTTT. The gene calls are TRBV5-1 and TRBJ1-4; 9 nucleotides line up with TRBD1. The CDR3 spans 15 residues. J gave up 5 bases and V 4 bases, and 6 bases lay outside the gene matches. CDR1 and CDR2 (germline): SGHRS, YFSETQ.

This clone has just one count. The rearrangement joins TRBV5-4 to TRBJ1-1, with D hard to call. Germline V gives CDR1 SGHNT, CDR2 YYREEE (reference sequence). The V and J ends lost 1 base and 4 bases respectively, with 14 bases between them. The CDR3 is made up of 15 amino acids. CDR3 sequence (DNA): TGTGCCAGCAGCTTGAGTGGCAGGCGGGGCACTGAAGCTTTCTTT. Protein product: CASSLSGRRGTEAFF. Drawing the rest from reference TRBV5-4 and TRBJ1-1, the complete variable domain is ETGVTQSPTHLIKTRGQQVTLRCSSQSGHNTVSWYQQALGQGPQFIFQYYREEENGRGNFPPRFSGLQFPNYSSELNVNALELDDSALYLCASSLSGRRGTEAFFGQGTRLTVV.

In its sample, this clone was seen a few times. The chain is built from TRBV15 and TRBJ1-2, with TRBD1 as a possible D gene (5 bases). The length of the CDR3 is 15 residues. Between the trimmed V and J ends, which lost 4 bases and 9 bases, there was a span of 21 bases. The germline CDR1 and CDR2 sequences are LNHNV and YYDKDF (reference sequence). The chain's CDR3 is CATSTAETATRSYTF. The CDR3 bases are TGTGCCACCAGCACGGCCGAGACAGCCACAAGGAGCTACACCTTC.

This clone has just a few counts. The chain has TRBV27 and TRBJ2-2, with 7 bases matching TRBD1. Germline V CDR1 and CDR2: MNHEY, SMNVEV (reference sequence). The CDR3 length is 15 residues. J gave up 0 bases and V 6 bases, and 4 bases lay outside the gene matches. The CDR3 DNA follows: TGTGCCAGCAGACCGGGACAGACGAACACCGGGGAGCTGTTTTTT. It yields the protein CASRPGQTNTGELFF.

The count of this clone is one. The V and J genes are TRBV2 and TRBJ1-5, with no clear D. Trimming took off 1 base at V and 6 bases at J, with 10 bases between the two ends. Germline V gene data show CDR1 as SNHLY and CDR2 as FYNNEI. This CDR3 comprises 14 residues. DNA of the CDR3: TGTGCCAGCAGTGAAGGGGCAGGTCTTCAGCCCCAGCATTTT. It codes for CASSEGAGLQPQHF.

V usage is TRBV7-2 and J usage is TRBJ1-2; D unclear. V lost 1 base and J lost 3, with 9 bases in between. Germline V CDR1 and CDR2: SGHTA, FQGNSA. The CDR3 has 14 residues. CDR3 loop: CASSLGGLDYGYTF. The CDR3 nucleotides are TGTGCCAGCAGCTTAGGAGGACTCGACTATGGCTACACCTTC.

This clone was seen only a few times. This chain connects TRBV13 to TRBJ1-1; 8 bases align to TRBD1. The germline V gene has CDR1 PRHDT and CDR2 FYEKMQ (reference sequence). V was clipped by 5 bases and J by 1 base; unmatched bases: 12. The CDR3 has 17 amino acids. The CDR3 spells CASSQTNRGWGNTEAFF. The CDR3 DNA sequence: TGTGCCAGCAGCCAAACAAACAGGGGGTGGGGGAACACTGAAGCTTTCTTT.

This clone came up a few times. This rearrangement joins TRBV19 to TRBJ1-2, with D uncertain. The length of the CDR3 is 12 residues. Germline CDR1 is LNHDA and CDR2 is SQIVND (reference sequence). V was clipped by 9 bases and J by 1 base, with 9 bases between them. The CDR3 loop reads CASGLNNYGYTF. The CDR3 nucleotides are TGTGCCAGCGGGTTGAATAACTATGGCTACACCTTC. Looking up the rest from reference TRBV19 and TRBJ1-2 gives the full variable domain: DGGITQSPKYLFRKEGQNVTLSCEQNLNHDAMYWYRQDPGQGLRLIYYSQIVNDFQKGDIAEGYSVSREKKESFPLTVTSAQKNPTAFYLCASGLNNYGYTFGSGTRLTVV.

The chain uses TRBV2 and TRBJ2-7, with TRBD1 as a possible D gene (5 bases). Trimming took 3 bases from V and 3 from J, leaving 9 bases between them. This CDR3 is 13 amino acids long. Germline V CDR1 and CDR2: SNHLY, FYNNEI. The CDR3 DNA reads TGTGCCAGCAGTGACCCAGGGATCTACGAGCAGTACTTC. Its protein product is CASSDPGIYEQYF.

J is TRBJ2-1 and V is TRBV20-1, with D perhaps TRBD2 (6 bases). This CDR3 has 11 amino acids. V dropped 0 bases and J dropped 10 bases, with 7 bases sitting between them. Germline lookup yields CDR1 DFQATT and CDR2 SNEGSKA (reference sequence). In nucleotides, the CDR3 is TGCAGTGCTAGAGATGGGAGGGAGCAGTTCTTC. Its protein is CSARDGREQFF.

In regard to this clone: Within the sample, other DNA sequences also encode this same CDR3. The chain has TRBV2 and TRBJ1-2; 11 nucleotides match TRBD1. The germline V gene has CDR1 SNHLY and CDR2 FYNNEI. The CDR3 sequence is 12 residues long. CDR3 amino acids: CVDRGQSGGYTF. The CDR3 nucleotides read TGTGTGGACAGGGGGCAGTCGGGTGGCTACACCTTC.

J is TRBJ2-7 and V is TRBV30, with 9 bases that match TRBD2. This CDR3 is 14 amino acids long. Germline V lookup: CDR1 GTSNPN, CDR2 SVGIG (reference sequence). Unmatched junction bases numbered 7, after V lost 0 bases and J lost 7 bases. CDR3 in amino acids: CAWSVRGLAREQYF. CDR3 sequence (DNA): TGTGCCTGGAGTGTTCGTGGACTAGCGAGAGAGCAGTACTTC.

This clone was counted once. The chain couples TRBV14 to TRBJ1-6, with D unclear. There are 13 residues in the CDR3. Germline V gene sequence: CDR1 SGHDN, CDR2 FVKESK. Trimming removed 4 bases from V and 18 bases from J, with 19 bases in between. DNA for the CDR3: TGTGCCAGCAGCCCCGGACTGAGGTCCGCCCCCCACTTT. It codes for CASSPGLRSAPHF.

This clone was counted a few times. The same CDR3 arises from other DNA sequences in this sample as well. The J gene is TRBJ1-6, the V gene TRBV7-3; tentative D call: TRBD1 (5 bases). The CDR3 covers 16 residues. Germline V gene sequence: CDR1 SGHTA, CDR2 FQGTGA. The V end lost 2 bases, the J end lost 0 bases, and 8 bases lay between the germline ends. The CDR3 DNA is TGTGCCAGCAGCTTACAGGGCCGCTCCTATAATTCACCCCTCCACTTT. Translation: CASSLQGRSYNSPLHF.

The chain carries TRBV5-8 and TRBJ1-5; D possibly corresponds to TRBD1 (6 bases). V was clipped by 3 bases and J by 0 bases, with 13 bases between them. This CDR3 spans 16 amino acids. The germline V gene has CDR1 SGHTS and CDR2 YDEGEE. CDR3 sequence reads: CASSSGQTYSNQPQHF. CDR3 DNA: TGTGCCAGCAGCTCAGGACAGACTTATAGCAATCAGCCCCAGCATTTT. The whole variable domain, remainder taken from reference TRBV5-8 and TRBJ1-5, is EAGVTQSPTHLIKTRGQQATLRCSPISGHTSVYWYQQALGLGLQFLLWYDEGEERNRGNFPPRFSGRQFPNYSSELNVNALELEDSALYLCASSSGQTYSNQPQHFGDGTRLSIL.

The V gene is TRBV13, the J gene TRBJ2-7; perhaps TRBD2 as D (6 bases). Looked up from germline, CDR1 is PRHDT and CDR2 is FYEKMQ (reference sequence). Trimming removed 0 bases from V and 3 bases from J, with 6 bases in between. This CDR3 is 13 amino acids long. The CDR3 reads CASSLGGGYEQYF. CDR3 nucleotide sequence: TGTGCCAGCAGCTTAGGCGGGGGCTACGAGCAGTACTTC.

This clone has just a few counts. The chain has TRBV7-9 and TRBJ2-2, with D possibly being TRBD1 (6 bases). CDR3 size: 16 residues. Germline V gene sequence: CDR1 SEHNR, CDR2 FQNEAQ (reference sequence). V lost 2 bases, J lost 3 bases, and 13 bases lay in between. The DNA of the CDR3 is TGTGCCAGCAGCTTACTCTCAGGGGCCGACACCGGGGAGCTGTTTTTT. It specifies CASSLLSGADTGELFF.

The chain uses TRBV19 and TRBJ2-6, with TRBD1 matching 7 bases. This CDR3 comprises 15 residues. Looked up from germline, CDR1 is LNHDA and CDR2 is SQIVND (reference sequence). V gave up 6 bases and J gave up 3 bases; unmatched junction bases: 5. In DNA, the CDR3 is TGTGCCAGTAGACAGGGGTCTTTTGGGGCCAACGTCCTGACTTTC. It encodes CASRQGSFGANVLTF.

The DNA for the CDR3 is TGCAGCGTCCAAATTTCAAGCACAGATACGCAGTATTTT. It encodes CSVQISSTDTQYF. The gene calls are TRBV29-1 and TRBJ2-3; D remains unclear. This CDR3 contains 13 residues. V was trimmed by 6 bases and J by 0 bases, leaving 10 bases between them. CDR1 is SQVTM, CDR2 ANQGSEA, per germline.

The CDR3: CAWSVEARHSYTF. The CDR3 nucleotides are TGTGCCTGGAGTGTAGAGGCGCGGCACAGCTACACCTTC. V gene TRBV30 combines with J gene TRBJ1-2, with no clear D. This CDR3 contains 13 residues. V was clipped by 0 bases and J by 9 bases, with 14 bases between them. The germline gives CDR1 GTSNPN, CDR2 SVGIG (reference sequence).

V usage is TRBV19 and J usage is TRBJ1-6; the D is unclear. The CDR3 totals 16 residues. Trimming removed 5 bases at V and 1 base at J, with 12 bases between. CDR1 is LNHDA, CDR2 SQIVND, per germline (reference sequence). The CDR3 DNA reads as TGTGCCAGTAGTGGAGAAAGGATTTCCTATAATTCACCCCTCCACTTT. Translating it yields CASSGERISYNSPLHF.

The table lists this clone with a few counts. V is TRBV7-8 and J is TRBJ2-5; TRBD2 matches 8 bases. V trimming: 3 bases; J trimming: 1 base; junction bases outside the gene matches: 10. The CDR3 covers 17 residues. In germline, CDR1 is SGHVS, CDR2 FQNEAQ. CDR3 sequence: CASSFSFGGRIQETQYF. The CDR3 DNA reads TGTGCCAGCAGCTTTAGCTTTGGCGGGAGGATCCAAGAGACCCAGTACTTC. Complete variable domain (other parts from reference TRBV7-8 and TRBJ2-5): GAGVSQSPRYKVAKRGQDVALRCDPISGHVSLFWYQQALGQGPEFLTYFQNEAQLDKSGLPSDRFFAERPEGSVSTLKIQRTQQEDSAVYLCASSFSFGGRIQETQYFGPGTRLLVL.

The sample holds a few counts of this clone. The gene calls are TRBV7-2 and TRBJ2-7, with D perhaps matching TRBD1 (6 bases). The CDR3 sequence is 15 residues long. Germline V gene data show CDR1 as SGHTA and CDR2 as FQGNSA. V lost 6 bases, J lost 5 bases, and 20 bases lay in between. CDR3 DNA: TGTGCCAGCAGATCCGCAGACAGGCTTCCCAACGAGCAGTACTTC. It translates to CASRSADRLPNEQYF.

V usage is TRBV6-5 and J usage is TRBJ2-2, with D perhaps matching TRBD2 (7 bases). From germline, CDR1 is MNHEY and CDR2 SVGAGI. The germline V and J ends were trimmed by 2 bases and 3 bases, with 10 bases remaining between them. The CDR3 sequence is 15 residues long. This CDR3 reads CASSYGGGDTGELFF. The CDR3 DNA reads TGTGCCAGCAGTTACGGAGGGGGGGACACCGGGGAGCTGTTTTTT.